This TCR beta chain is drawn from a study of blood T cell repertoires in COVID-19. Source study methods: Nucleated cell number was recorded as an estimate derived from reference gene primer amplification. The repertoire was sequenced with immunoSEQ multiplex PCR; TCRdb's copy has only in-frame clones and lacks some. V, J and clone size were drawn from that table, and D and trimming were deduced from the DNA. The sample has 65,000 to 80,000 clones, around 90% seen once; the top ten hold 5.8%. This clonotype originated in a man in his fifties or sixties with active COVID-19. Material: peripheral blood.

Here the CDR3 DNA reads TGTGCCAGTAGTCCAACAGGGGGCGACTCCTACGAGCAGTACTTC. It encodes CASSPTGGDSYEQYF. The chain carries TRBV19 and TRBJ2-7; 9 bases are a match to TRBD1. The CDR3 spans 15 residues. V lost 5 bases, J lost 0 bases, and 5 bases stayed unmatched. Germline V gene lookup returns CDR1 LNHDA and CDR2 SQIVND (reference sequence).